Presented here are 2 T cell receptor beta chains from one specimen sequenced in a study of T cell repertoires in cytomegalovirus infection. TCRdb re-called the reads through MiXCR, storing one row per CDR3 protein. The table lists 480,000 or so distinct CDR3 sequences, roughly 10% of them singletons. The specimen sequenced was PBMCs. Source of these receptors: a human donor in good health (CMV status not recorded). Some clones in this sample may be carry-over from other donors' samples.

This clonotype was counted only a few times. The rearrangement links TRBV2 to TRBJ2-5; D perhaps matches TRBD2 (6 bases). V lost 9 bases and J 1 base, leaving 12 bases between the germline ends. This CDR3 is 13 amino acids long. Germline CDR1 is SNHLY and CDR2 is FYNNEI. Here the CDR3 DNA reads TGTGCCAGGAGCCTAGCGAGCCAAGAGACCCAGTACTTC. Its protein is CARSLASQETQYF.

This clonotype came up a few times. This chain connects TRBV20-1 to TRBJ2-3; TRBD2 agrees at 7 bases. CDR3 length: 17 residues. CDR1 is DFQATT and CDR2 is SNEGSKA in the germline V gene (reference sequence). Trimming at V came to 4 bases and at J to 5 bases, leaving 18 bases not matched to a gene. CDR3 nucleotides: TGCAGTGCTAAGGCGGTTATCCGGACTAGTCGCGAAGATACGCAGTATTTT. Protein product: CSAKAVIRTSREDTQYF.